This TCR beta chain was observed in a study of T cells in Graves' hyperthyroidism and ophthalmopathy. In this sample, this clonotype turned up a few times. The CDR3 regions of TCR beta were amplified from RNA transcripts. With the HTBI primer set, the TCR CDR3 went through a first round of RT-PCR. Each CDR3 protein is one row after TCRdb ran MiXCR on the multiplex PCR reads. The sample yields approximately 600,000 distinct CDR3 sequences, over 11% seen once. The CDR3 spans 16 residues. CDR1 is SQVTM, CDR2 ANQGSEA, per germline. Deletions cut 5 bases from V and 0 bases from J, with 17 bases between. The rearrangement links TRBV29-1 to TRBJ1-5, with D possibly being TRBD1 (6 bases). The receptor was isolated from a woman aged 30 to 39 with Graves' hyperthyroidism that later progressed to Graves' ophthalmopathy. Sequences were obtained from blood. In DNA, the CDR3 is TGCAGCGTTCGGATGGGGGACAACTATAGCAATCAGCCCCAGCATTTT. It yields the protein CSVRMGDNYSNQPQHF.